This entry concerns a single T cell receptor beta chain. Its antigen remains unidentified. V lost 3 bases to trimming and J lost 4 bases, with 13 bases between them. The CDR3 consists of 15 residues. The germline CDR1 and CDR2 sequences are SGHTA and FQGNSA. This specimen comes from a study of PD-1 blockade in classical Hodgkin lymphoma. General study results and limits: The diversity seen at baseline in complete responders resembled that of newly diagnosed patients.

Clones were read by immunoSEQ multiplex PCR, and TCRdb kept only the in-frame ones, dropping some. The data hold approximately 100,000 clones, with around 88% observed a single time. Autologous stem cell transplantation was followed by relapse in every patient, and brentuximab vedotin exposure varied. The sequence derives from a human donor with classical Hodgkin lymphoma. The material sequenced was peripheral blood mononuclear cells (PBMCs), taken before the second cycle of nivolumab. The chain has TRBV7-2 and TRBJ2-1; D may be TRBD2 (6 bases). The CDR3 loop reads CASSLGGSPYNEQFF. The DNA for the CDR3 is TGTGCCAGCAGCTTGGGGGGAAGCCCTTACAATGAGCAGTTCTTC.